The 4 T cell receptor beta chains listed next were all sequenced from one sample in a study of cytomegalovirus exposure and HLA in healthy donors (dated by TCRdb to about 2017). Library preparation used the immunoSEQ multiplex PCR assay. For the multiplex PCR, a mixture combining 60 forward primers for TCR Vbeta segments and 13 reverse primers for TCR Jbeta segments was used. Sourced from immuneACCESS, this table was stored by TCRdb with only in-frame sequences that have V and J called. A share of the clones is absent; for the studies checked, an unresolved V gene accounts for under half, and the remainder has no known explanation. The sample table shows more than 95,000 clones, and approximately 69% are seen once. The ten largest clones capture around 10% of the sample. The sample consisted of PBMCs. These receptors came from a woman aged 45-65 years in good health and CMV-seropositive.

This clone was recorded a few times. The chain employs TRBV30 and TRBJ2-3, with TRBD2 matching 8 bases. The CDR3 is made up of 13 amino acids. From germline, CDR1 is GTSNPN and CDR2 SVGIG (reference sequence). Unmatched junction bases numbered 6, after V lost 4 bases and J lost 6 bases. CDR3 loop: CAWNSGAADTQYF. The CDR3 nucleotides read TGTGCCTGGAATAGCGGGGCGGCGGATACGCAGTATTTT.

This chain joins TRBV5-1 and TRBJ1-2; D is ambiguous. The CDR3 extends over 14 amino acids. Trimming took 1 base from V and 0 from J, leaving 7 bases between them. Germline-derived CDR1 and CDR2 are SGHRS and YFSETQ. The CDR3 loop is CASSLPGTNYGYTF. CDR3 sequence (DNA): TGCGCCAGCAGCTTGCCGGGTACTAACTATGGCTACACCTTC.

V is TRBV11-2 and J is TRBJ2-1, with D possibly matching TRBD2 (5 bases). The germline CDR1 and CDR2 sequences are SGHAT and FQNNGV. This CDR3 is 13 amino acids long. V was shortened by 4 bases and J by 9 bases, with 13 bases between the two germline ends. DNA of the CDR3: TGTGCCAGCAGCTCAAATTGGGGAGTTGAGCAGTTCTTC. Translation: CASSSNWGVEQFF.

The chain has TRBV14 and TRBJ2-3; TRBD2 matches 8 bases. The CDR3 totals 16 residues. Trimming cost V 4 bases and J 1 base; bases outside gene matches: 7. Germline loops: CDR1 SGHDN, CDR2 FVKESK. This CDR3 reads CASSPSLTSGTDTQYF. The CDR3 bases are TGTGCCAGCAGCCCCTCGTTGACTAGCGGCACAGATACGCAGTATTTT.